This paragraph covers one T cell receptor beta chain sequence. The target antigen is unknown. Relative to the germline gene, one junction end is altered; a read error may explain this. This entry is derived from a study of metastatic and nonmetastatic thyroid tumors. Across the whole study: A comparison of repertoires was made across blood and tumor or nodule tissue from malignant and benign thyroid patients.

No treatment had been given to any patient before thyroid surgery. Notes on the study in general: It was reportedly found that TCR beta diversity was significantly higher in malignant thyroid tumors than in benign nodules, a difference seen in both blood and tumor samples.

Original data processing: It was from CDR3 differences across clinicopathological groups that a distant-metastasis classifier for papillary thyroid cancer was built. MiXCR reprocessed the PCR reads for TCRdb. None of the V and J calls come from the authors' own analysis; TCRdb made them. The table records 13,000 or so clones, over 25% of them present only once. Germline CDR1 LNHDA, CDR2 SQIVND (reference sequence). This CDR3 comprises 19 residues. The sample taken for sequencing was tumor tissue. The clonotype originates from a male donor with papillary thyroid cancer or a benign thyroid nodule (not recorded which). Some clones in this sample may be carry-over from other donors' samples. This chain joins TRBV19 and TRBJ2-6; D is possibly TRBD2 (7 bases). The CDR3 nucleotides are TGTGCCAGTAGTATATTCGGCGGGGGCCGGAGCTCTTGGGCCAACGTCCTGACTTTC. Translating it yields CASSIFGGGRSSWANVLTF. The variable domain in full, completed from reference TRBV19 and TRBJ2-6, reads DGGITQSPKYLFRKEGQNVTLSCEQNLNHDAMYWYRQDPGQGLRLIYYSQIVNDFQKGDIAEGYSVSREKKESFPLTVTSAQKNPTAFYLCASSIFGGGRSSWANVLTFGAGSRLTVL.